This T cell receptor (beta chain) was observed in a study of blood T cell repertoires in COVID-19. In the source study's methods: Reference gene primer amplification in the assay estimated nucleated cell counts. Some clones are missing from TCRdb's copy, which holds only in-frame ones; the method was immunoSEQ multiplex PCR. V and J calls and clone size are given by that table; D and trimming were obtained from the DNA. The repertoire consists of some 110,000 clones, with approximately 82% occurring once and the leading ten covering roughly 2.4%. Trimming stripped 5 bases from V and 0 bases from J, with 13 bases between. In germline, CDR1 is SEHNR, CDR2 FQNEAQ (reference sequence). The CDR3 length is 15 residues.

This clonotype was sampled from a man under 40 with acute or convalescent COVID-19. The chain links TRBV7-9 to TRBJ1-1; no definite D call. Material: peripheral blood. CDR3 nucleotide sequence: TGTGCCAGCAGCCCACCTACCATCATGAACACTGAAGCTTTCTTT. Its translation is CASSPPTIMNTEAFF. The full variable domain, completed using reference TRBV7-9 and TRBJ1-1, is DTGVSQNPRHKITKRGQNVTFRCDPISEHNRLYWYRQTLGQGPEFLTYFQNEAQLEKSRLLSDRFSAERPKGSFSTLEIQRTEQGDSAMYLCASSPPTIMNTEAFFGQGTRLTVV.